The entry below describes one T cell receptor beta chain. What it binds is unknown. The data derive from a study of cytomegalovirus exposure and HLA in healthy donors. Background on the study: A later analysis reported the 100 to 150 validation repertoires used the same platform as the 666 first-cohort repertoires.

The donors were members of the roughly 120-subject validation cohort (separate from the 666-subject first cohort). The CDR3 totals 13 residues. Per germline, CDR1 SGHNT and CDR2 YENEEA. Between the trimmed V and J ends, which lost 3 bases and 6 bases, there was a span of 8 bases. This table comes from immunoSEQ multiplex PCR, and its TCRdb copy is limited to in-frame clones, with some not included. The sample yields around 300,000 clones, around 86% seen once. Broader study findings: Investigators reported over 150 TCR beta chains as tied to cytomegalovirus. Testing in vitro showed a few CMV-associated chains specific for CMV antigens.

This TCR was sampled from a woman younger than 35 in good health and CMV-seronegative. The sequenced sample was PBMCs. This rearrangement joins TRBV11-3 to TRBJ2-2; maybe TRBD1 (6 bases). This CDR3 is CASSLGAPGELFF. Written as DNA, the CDR3 is TGTGCCAGCAGCTTGGGGGCCCCCGGGGAGCTGTTTTTT.